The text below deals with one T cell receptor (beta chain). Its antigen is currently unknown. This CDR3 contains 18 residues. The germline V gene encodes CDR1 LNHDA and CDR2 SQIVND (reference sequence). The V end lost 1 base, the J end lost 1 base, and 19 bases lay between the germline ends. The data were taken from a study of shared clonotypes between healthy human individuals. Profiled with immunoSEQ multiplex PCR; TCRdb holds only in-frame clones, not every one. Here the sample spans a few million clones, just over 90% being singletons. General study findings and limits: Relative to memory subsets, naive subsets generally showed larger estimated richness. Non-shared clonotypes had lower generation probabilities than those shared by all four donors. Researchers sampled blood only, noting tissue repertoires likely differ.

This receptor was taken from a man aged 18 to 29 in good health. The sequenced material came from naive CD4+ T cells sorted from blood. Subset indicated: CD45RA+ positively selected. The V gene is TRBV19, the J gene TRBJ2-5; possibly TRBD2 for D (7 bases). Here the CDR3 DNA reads TGTGCCAGTAGTATAGCCTCCGACTCCCGGGGGGCCCAAGAGACCCAGTACTTC. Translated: CASSIASDSRGAQETQYF.